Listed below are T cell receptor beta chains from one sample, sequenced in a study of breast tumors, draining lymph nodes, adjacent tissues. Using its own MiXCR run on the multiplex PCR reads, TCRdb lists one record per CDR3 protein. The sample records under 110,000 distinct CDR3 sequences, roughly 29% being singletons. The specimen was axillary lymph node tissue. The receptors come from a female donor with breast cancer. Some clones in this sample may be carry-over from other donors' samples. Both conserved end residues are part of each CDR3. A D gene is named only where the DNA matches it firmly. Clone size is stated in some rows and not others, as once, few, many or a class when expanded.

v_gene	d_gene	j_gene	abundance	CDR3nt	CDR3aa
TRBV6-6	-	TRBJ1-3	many	TGTGCCAGCATGAAGGGGCGCTCTGGAAACACCATATATTTT	CASMKGRSGNTIYF
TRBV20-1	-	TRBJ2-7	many	TGCAGTGCTAGAGACCCGAACCCGGACACCTCCTACGAGCAGTACTTC	CSARDPNPDTSYEQYF
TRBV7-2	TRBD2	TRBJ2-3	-	TGTGCCAGCAGCTTGACTAGCGTAACAGATACGCAGTATTTT	CASSLTSVTDTQYF
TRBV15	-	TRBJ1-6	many	TGTGCCACCAGCAGAAGGACGGATCGAAACTCACCCCTCCACTTT	CATSRRTDRNSPLHF
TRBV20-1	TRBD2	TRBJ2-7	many	TGCAGTGCTAGAGATTTGAAGGGGACTAGCGGGCACTCCTACGAGCAGTACTTC	CSARDLKGTSGHSYEQYF
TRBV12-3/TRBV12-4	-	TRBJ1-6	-	TGTGCCAGCAGGCCCCGCACAGGTTCACCCCTCCACTTT	CASRPRTGSPLHF
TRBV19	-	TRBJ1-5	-	TGTGCCAGTAGTCCTGACCGATACGAGCAGAATCAGCGGGAGCATTTT	CASSPDRYEQNQREHF
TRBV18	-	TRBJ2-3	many	TGTGCCAGCTCACCAGGGAAGGTTCTAGATACGCAGTATTTT	CASSPGKVLDTQYF
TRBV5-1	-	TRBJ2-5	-	TGCGCCAGCAGCTTGGCCATTGGGACCCGCCAAGAGACCCAGTACTTC	CASSLAIGTRQETQYF
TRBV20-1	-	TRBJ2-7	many	TGCAGTGCTAGGGCAAGAACCTACGAGCAGTACTTC	CSARARTYEQYF
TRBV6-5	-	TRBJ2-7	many	TGTGCCAGCAGTCCCCGAGATAGCCCCAGTGGGGGCTACGAGCAGTACTTC	CASSPRDSPSGGYEQYF
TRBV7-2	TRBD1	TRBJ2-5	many	TGTGCCAGCAGCTTACAGGGGGCGTCCTTTCAAGAGACCCAGTACTTC	CASSLQGASFQETQYF
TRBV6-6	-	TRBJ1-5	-	TGTGCCAGCAGGGCGGGGGGAGATCAGCCCCAGCATTTT	CASRAGGDQPQHF
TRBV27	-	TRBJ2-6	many	TGTGCCAGCAGTTTTTCCCTCAGTGCTGGGGCCAACGTCCTGACTTTC	CASSFSLSAGANVLTF
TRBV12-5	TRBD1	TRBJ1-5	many	TGTGCTAGTGGTTTTTCGGGACAGCTAATGGGTCAGCCCCAGCATTTT	CASGFSGQLMGQPQHF
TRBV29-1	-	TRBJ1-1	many	TGCAGCGTTGGGAAGAACACTGAAGCTTTCTTT	CSVGKNTEAFF
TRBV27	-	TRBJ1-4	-	TGTGCCAGCTCGGGGGTTACTAATGAAAAACTGTTTTTT	CASSGVTNEKLFF
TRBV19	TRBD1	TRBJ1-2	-	TGTGCCAGTAGTATTGATCTCGCGGGACAGGGGAACTATGGCTACGCCTTC	CASSIDLAGQGNYGYAF
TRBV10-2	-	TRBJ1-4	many	TGCGCCAGGCCTTCGGGGCGCACTAATGAAAAACTGTTTTTT	CARPSGRTNEKLFF
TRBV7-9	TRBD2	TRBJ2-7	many	TGTGCCAGCAGGAGCGGGAGAGGTGGAGGCGAGCAGTACTTC	CASRSGRGGGEQYF
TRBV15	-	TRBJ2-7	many	TGTGCCACCAGCAGAGATTGGGGGCAGGGGCAGTACTTC	CATSRDWGQGQYF
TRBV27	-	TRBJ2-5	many	TGTGCCAGCAGTACCAGACTGTCTCAAGAGACCCAGTACTTC	CASSTRLSQETQYF
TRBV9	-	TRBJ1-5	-	TGTGCCAGCAGCGTAGTCTCCCGGCATTTT	CASSVVSRHF
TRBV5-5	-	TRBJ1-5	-	TGTGCCAGCAGTAGACAGCGAGGAGGGGCCCAGCATTTT	CASSRQRGGAQHF
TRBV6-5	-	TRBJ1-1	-	TGTGCCAGCAGTTATTCTACTGAAGCTTTCTTT	CASSYSTEAFF
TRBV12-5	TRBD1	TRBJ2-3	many	TGTGCTAGTGGTTTGGGACGACAGGGCCGCACAGATACGCAGTATTTT	CASGLGRQGRTDTQYF
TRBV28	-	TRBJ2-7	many	TGTGCCAGCAGTCCCGGGACCCCCTACGAGCAGTACTTC	CASSPGTPYEQYF
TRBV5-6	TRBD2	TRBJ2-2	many	TGTGCCAGCAGCTTGTATCGAGCGGGGGGGACCGGGGAGCTGTTTTTT	CASSLYRAGGTGELFF
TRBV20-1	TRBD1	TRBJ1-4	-	TGCAGTGCTAGAGGTAACCCGGGACAGAGAAATGAAAAACTGTTTTTT	CSARGNPGQRNEKLFF
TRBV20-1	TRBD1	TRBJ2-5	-	TGCAGTGCTAGAGAGGGACAGGGGAAAGAGACCCAGCACTTC	CSAREGQGKETQHF
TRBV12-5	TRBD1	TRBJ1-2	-	TGTGCTAGTGGTTTGGTCCCCGGGGCAGGGGGCGCGAGTGGCTACACCTTC	CASGLVPGAGGASGYTF
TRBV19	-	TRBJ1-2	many	TGTGCCAGTAGTATAAGGCCAGGGGAAAGTTATGGCTACACCTTC	CASSIRPGESYGYTF
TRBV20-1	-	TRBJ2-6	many	TGCAGTGCCGCCTCGGTCCTCTCTGGGGCCAACGTCCTGACTTTC	CSAASVLSGANVLTF
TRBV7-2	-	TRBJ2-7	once	TGTGCCAGCAGCTTAGTGGCAGCCTTCTACGAGCAGTACTTC	CASSLVAAFYEQYF
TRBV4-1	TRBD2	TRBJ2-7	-	TGCGCCAGCAGGACTAGCGGGAACTACGAGCAGTACTTC	CASRTSGNYEQYF
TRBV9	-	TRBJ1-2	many	TGTGCCAGCAGCGTATCTCATTATGGCTACACCTTC	CASSVSHYGYTF
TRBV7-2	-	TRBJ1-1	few	TGTGCCAGCAGCTTAGACAGACCTAGGACGACTGAAGCTTTCTTT	CASSLDRPRTTEAFF
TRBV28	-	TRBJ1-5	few	TGTGCCAGCAGTCCCGCTGGGGTCCTCGATAGCAATCAGCCCCAGCATTTT	CASSPAGVLDSNQPQHF
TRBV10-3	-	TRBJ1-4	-	TGTGCCATCAGGGAAAATGAAAAACTGTTTTTT	CAIRENEKLFF
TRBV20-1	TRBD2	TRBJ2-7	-	TGCAGTGCTACCGCGGGGGGCGGAGGACCCTACGAGCGGTACTTC	CSATAGGGGPYERYF
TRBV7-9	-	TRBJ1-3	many	TGTGCCAGCAGCTCAGGGTTTCGTGGAAACACCATATATTTT	CASSSGFRGNTIYF
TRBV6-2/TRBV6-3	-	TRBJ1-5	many	TGTGCCAGCAACGGGGGGGGTCAGCCCCAGCATTTT	CASNGGGQPQHF
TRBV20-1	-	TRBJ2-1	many	TGCAGTGCTAGAGATCTGGTACCGGGACCGAACTACAATGAGCAGTTCTTC	CSARDLVPGPNYNEQFF
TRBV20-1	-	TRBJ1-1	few	TGCAGTGCTAGAGCAGGACAGCTGAACACTGAAGCTTTCTTT	CSARAGQLNTEAFF
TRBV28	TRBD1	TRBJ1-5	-	TGTGCCAGCAGAGCCCGGGACAGTCTACCCCAGCATTTT	CASRARDSLPQHF
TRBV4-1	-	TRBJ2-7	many	TGCGCCAGCAGCCAAGATTGGCTAGGTTCTCTCGGTTACGAGCAGTACTTC	CASSQDWLGSLGYEQYF
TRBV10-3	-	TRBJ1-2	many	TGTGCCATCTGGGGCCGGGGTACGGATCGCTATGGCTACACCTTC	CAIWGRGTDRYGYTF
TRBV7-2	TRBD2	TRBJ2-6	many	TGTGCCAGCAGCTTAGATTTGCGGGGGAGCTCTGGGGCCAACGTCCTGACTTTC	CASSLDLRGSSGANVLTF